This TCR beta chain appears in the sequencing data of a study of T-cell reconstitution after alpha-beta-depleted transplantation in children (dated by TCRdb to about 2016). At the level of the whole study: The study quantitatively tracked T-cell immune reconstitution after TCRalphabeta/CD19-depleted allogeneic hematopoietic cell transplantation in children using TCR repertoire profiling.

This clonotype was found a few times. Its cognate antigen has yet to be identified. Per-nucleotide qualities are absent, and no much larger clonotype sits a single base away. At the junction V is shortened by 2 bases and J by 0 bases, with 8 bases in between. The CDR3 runs 15 residues from the cysteine to the phenylalanine. Only CDR3 DNA is held: 45 bases, read in frame from base 1. The CDR1 and CDR2 encoded by the germline V gene are SGHAT and FQNNGV. The library came from PCR. Sequencing relied on an Illumina HiSeq 2500. TCR libraries were prepared with molecular barcoding, using unique molecular identifiers to normalize TCRbeta repertoire quantification. In TCRdb, the public reads were trimmed at Q25 with fastp and aligned with MiXCR, with productive beta chains retained. Rows matching on CDR3 protein sequence are summarized as one entry with the most common DNA and genes. The sample table contains 330,000 or so distinct CDR3 sequences; only one count was recorded for approximately 10% of them. The ten largest clones capture 2.4% of the sample.

The V gene is TRBV11-2 and the J gene is TRBJ2-1, with no reliable assignment of the D segment. The source is a human donor who donated a stem cell graft to a child with acute lymphoblastic leukemia. The sample was PBMCs from the stem cell graft donor, taken from the stem cell graft. The CDR3 reads as follows: CASSLRAVSYNEQFF. DNA sequence: TGTGCCAGCAGCTTAAGGGCAGTCTCCTACAATGAGCAGTTCTTC.